These T cell receptor beta chains were read from a single sample in a study of early T cells in non-severe SARS-CoV-2 infection. In TCRdb, the 5' RACE reads were re-called with MiXCR into one record per CDR3 protein. The sample records 25,000 to 35,000 distinct CDR3 sequences, around 5% being singletons. Sequencing was performed on whole blood. These receptors were taken from an adult who was a healthcare worker with PCR-confirmed SARS-CoV-2 infection or an uninfected control (not recorded which). CDR3s include the opening cysteine and the closing phenylalanine or tryptophan. A D gene is named only where the DNA matches it firmly. Some rows mark clone size as missing; the rest say once, few, many or name a class of expanded clone.

v_call	clone_size	d_call	j_call	cdr3_nt	cdr3_aa
TRBV13	many	NA	TRBJ2-5	TGTGCCAGCAGCTTAGAACCCAGGGGTGAGGTCCAGTACTTC	CASSLEPRGEVQYF
TRBV6-6	many	TRBD2	TRBJ2-5	TGTGCCAGCAGTTACGAGGGACTAGCGGAGCAAGAGACCCAGTACTTC	CASSYEGLAEQETQYF
TRBV14	few	TRBD2	TRBJ2-7	TGTGCCAGCAGCCAAGAGCCACGCGGGAGGGCTACTGAGCTCTACGAGCAGTACTTC	CASSQEPRGRATELYEQYF
TRBV6-6	few	TRBD2	TRBJ2-1	TGTGCCAGCAGGGGCCTAGCGGGGGGCTCCTCCTCCTACAATGAGCAGTTCTTC	CASRGLAGGSSSYNEQFF
TRBV10-3	many	NA	TRBJ1-6	TGTGCCATCAGTGAGTGGGTTCCCATGAATAATTCACCCCTCCACTTT	CAISEWVPMNNSPLHF
TRBV12-3/TRBV12-4	NA	NA	TRBJ2-4	TGTGCCAGCAGTTTACGGGGTACCAAAAACATTCAGTACTTC	CASSLRGTKNIQYF
TRBV5-1	many	NA	TRBJ2-3	TGCGCCAGCAGCCCAACCGACGGCAGCACAGATACGCAGTATTTT	CASSPTDGSTDTQYF
TRBV5-1	many	TRBD2	TRBJ2-1	TGCGCCAGCAGCTTCGTGGTCGGTCTAGCGGAGAATGAGCAGTTCTTC	CASSFVVGLAENEQFF
TRBV7-2	many	NA	TRBJ2-5	TGTGCCAGCAGCTTAGTTCCATTACTGACCGAAGGGGCCCAGTACTTC	CASSLVPLLTEGAQYF
TRBV6-5	many	NA	TRBJ2-3	TGTGCCAGCATGGCTCGGATTAGCACAGATACGCAGTATTTT	CASMARISTDTQYF
TRBV19	few	TRBD2	TRBJ2-1	TGTGCCAGTAGTATGACTAGCGGAGTTTACAATGAGCAGTTCTTC	CASSMTSGVYNEQFF
TRBV12-3/TRBV12-4	many	TRBD2	TRBJ2-1	TGTGCCAGCAGTTTAGCGCTGGGAGGGGCCACCTACAATGAGCAGTTCTTC	CASSLALGGATYNEQFF
TRBV7-3	NA	NA	TRBJ1-1	TGTGCCAGCAGCTTATTCTCGGTGGGGACTAACACTGAAGCTTTCTTT	CASSLFSVGTNTEAFF
TRBV11-2	many	NA	TRBJ1-4	TGTGCCAGCAGCTCCCAACAGGACTGGAGTGAAAAACTGTTTTTT	CASSSQQDWSEKLFF
TRBV20-1	many	TRBD1	TRBJ2-7	TGCAGTGCTACTAGGTCGACAGGGGGCGTCTGGTACGAGCAGTACTTC	CSATRSTGGVWYEQYF